Below, 24 T cell receptor beta chains from the same sample are listed, as sequenced in a study of post-analysis software for immune sequencing data. Their antigen targets remain unknown. Included in the TCR beta cDNA libraries were unique molecular identifiers. Via MiXCR, TCRdb re-called the PCR reads, giving one row per CDR3 protein. The top ten clones hold around 0.55% of a sample with 700,000 to 800,000 distinct CDR3 sequences, 25% to 30% of them seen once. Findings and limits, study-wide: Four to six TRBV segments were more frequent in patients than controls; TRBV5-6, TRBV5-1 and TRBV20-1 belonged to this group.

Sequencing was performed on blood. The receptors shown here come from a girl aged 5-17 years with multiple sclerosis.

Here the CDR3 DNA reads TGTGCCAGCAGCTTCTGGGCTAGCGGGAGTCGGGAGACCCAGTACTTC. Translation gives CASSFWASGSRETQYF. This rearrangement joins TRBV7-2 to TRBJ2-5; 10 nucleotides align to TRBD2. Germline V gene sequence: CDR1 SGHTA, CDR2 FQGNSA. The CDR3 contains 16 residues. With 3 bases clipped from V and 5 bases from J, the junction kept 9 bases outside the gene matches.

The J gene is TRBJ1-4, the V gene TRBV5-5; no definite D call. The CDR3 totals 15 residues. CDR1 is SGHKS and CDR2 is YYEKEE in the germline V gene (reference sequence). V lost 3 bases, J lost 2 bases, and 11 bases lay in between. CDR3 DNA sequence: TGTGCCAGCAGCTCGACGGGAGATACTAATGAAAAACTGTTTTTT. Amino acid sequence: CASSSTGDTNEKLFF.

This clonotype was seen more than once but under ten times. The gene calls are TRBV9 and TRBJ1-1; no clear D. The CDR3 is 13 amino acids. Germline CDR1 reads SGDLS; CDR2 reads YYNGEE. V shed 3 bases and J shed 0 bases, with 6 bases lying between them. The CDR3 is CASSAQLNTEAFF. The CDR3 DNA reads TGTGCCAGCAGCGCTCAGTTGAACACTGAAGCTTTCTTT.

This clonotype was detected a few times. The chain joins TRBV6-5 to TRBJ1-1; 9 bases match TRBD1. The ends lost 5 bases at V and 3 bases at J; junction bases unmatched: 7. Germline CDR1 reads MNHEY; CDR2 reads SVGAGI. The CDR3 has 15 residues. The CDR3, as DNA: TGTGCCAGCAGTCTGGACAGGGGCGCCGACACTGAAGCTTTCTTT. Protein: CASSLDRGADTEAFF.

The rearrangement uses TRBV2 and TRBJ2-1; unclear D gene. V gave up 6 bases and J gave up 5 bases, with 14 bases separating them. The CDR3 totals 14 residues. Germline values: CDR1 SNHLY, CDR2 FYNNEI. CDR3 DNA: TGTGCCAGCAGCGCCGGCAGCCTAGACAATGAGCAGTTCTTC. This sequence encodes CASSAGSLDNEQFF.

The rearrangement links TRBV4-2 to TRBJ2-3, with D possibly being TRBD1 or TRBD2 (6 bases each). The CDR3 length is 15 residues. Per germline, CDR1 LGHNA and CDR2 YNFKEQ. V shed 5 bases and J shed 5 bases, with 17 bases lying between them. Here the CDR3 reads CASSSSPGAQDTQYF. The CDR3 bases are TGTGCCAGCAGCTCCTCGCCGGGGGCCCAAGATACGCAGTATTTT.

This clonotype was seen only a few times. The V and J genes are TRBV5-5 and TRBJ1-2; maybe TRBD1 (5 bases). V was trimmed by 5 bases and J by 2 bases, leaving 16 bases between them. CDR1 and CDR2 from the germline V gene are SGHKS and YYEKEE (reference sequence). The CDR3 extends over 15 amino acids. The CDR3 sequence is CASRVDAWGNYGYTF. CDR3 nucleotide sequence: TGTGCCAGCAGGGTGGACGCCTGGGGGAACTATGGCTACACCTTC. The entire variable domain, with the rest obtained from reference TRBV5-5 and TRBJ1-2, is as follows: DAGVTQSPTHLIKTRGQQVTLRCSPISGHKSVSWYQQVLGQGPQFIFQYYEKEERGRGNFPDRFSARQFPNYSSELNVNALLLGDSALYLCASRVDAWGNYGYTFGSGTRLTVV.

This clonotype has at least ten counts. The chain is built from TRBV9 and TRBJ2-1, with TRBD2 matching 8 bases. This CDR3 spans 15 amino acids. Per germline, CDR1 SGDLS and CDR2 YYNGEE. V lost 4 bases, J lost 4 bases, and 7 bases stayed unmatched. The DNA for the CDR3 is TGTGCCAGCAGCTTAAGTGGGACTAGTTACAATGAGCAGTTCTTC. It specifies CASSLSGTSYNEQFF.

The rearrangement uses TRBV4-3 and TRBJ2-1; 11 nucleotides line up with TRBD2. There are 15 residues in the CDR3. The germline gives CDR1 LGHNA, CDR2 YSLEER. The junction had 8 bases not matched to a gene; V was cut back by 4 bases and J by 9 bases. The DNA for the CDR3 is TGCGCCAGCAGCCTTAGCGGGAGGGCCCTCGGTGAGCAGTTCTTC. The encoded protein is CASSLSGRALGEQFF.

Worth noting for this clonotype: Mismatch with germline at one junction end may stem from a read error. The genes are TRBV5-1 and TRBJ2-3; weak D call: TRBD1 (6 bases). This CDR3 is built from 16 residues. CDR1 SGHRS and CDR2 YFSETQ come from the germline V gene. CDR3 bases: TGCGCCGGCAGCTTACCCGGGACACAAGGCACAGATACGCAGTATTTT. Amino acid sequence: CAGSLPGTQGTDTQYF.

This clonotype was observed a few times. The chain uses TRBV6-4 and TRBJ1-1, with D tentatively TRBD1 (5 bases). This CDR3 contains 14 residues. Germline CDR1 reads MRHNA; CDR2 reads SNTAGT. V was shortened by 7 bases and J by 1 base, with 13 bases between the two germline ends. CDR3 DNA sequence: TGTGCCAGCAAAAGGGACCTCCAGAACACTGAAGCTTTCTTT. Its translation is CASKRDLQNTEAFF.

The sample holds a few counts of this clonotype. This chain uses TRBV12-3 or TRBV12-4 with TRBJ2-2, with D tentatively TRBD1 (6 bases). Trimming took 6 bases from V and 4 from J, leaving 15 bases between them. The CDR3 totals 15 residues. The CDR3 sequence: CASSPTGSGTGELFF. The CDR3 DNA reads TGTGCCAGCAGCCCAACAGGGTCGGGCACCGGGGAGCTGTTTTTT.

The chain couples TRBV18 to TRBJ1-1; D is undetermined. Germline V CDR1 and CDR2: KGHSH, LQKENI. The CDR3 loop spans 15 amino acids. Trimming removed 1 base at V and 4 bases at J, with 13 bases between. Written as DNA, the CDR3 is TGTGCCAGCTCACCACAGGGCCTTGGCAGCACTGAAGCTTTCTTT. This translates into CASSPQGLGSTEAFF.

The chain links TRBV2 to TRBJ2-1; D call uncertain. Looked up from germline, CDR1 is SNHLY and CDR2 is FYNNEI. V was trimmed by 1 base and J by 0 bases, leaving 7 bases between them. This CDR3 is built from 15 residues. CDR3 in DNA: TGTGCCAGCAGTGAAGACCGGAGCTCCTACAATGAGCAGTTCTTC. Its protein product is CASSEDRSSYNEQFF.

V and J are TRBV6-2 or TRBV6-3 and TRBJ2-7; 9 nucleotides line up with TRBD1. The CDR3 contains 14 residues. The germline CDR1 and CDR2 sequences are MNHEY and SVGEGT. V shed 10 bases, J shed 2 bases, and the junction held 9 bases outside the gene matches. This CDR3 is CANSRDRVAYEQYF. The CDR3, as DNA: TGTGCCAACAGCCGGGACAGGGTGGCCTACGAGCAGTACTTC.

Note on this clonotype: A junction end diverges from the germline sequence, so it may reflect a read error. The rearrangement joins TRBV7-7 to TRBJ2-2; D unresolved. Germline V gene data show CDR1 as SSHAT and CDR2 as FNYEAQ (reference sequence). CDR3 size: 12 residues. The CDR3 coding sequence is TGTGCTAGCAGGTCAGGTGGCGGGGAGCTGTTTTTT. Its translation is CASRSGGGELFF.

This clonotype was recorded many times. The chain is built from TRBV5-5 and TRBJ2-1; D gene uncertain. This CDR3 region has 13 residues. Trimming pared 6 bases from V and 4 bases from J, leaving 11 bases between. Germline loops: CDR1 SGHKS, CDR2 YYEKEE (reference sequence). CDR3 coding DNA: TGTGCCAGCAACCACCCCCAATACAATGAGCAGTTCTTC. Its translation is CASNHPQYNEQFF.

This clonotype was seen only a few times. The chain combines TRBV11-2 with TRBJ2-1; possibly TRBD2 for D (6 bases). The ends were cut back, 1 base at V and 0 bases at J, with 10 bases in the middle. The CDR3 has 16 amino acids. Germline-derived CDR1 and CDR2 are SGHAT and FQNNGV. CDR3 amino acids: CASSLGRDFSYNEQFF. The CDR3 nucleotides are TGTGCCAGCAGCTTAGGGCGGGACTTCTCCTACAATGAGCAGTTCTTC.

This sequence joins TRBV9 and TRBJ1-1; perhaps TRBD1 as D (5 bases). In germline, CDR1 is SGDLS, CDR2 YYNGEE. Trimming took off 3 bases at V and 1 base at J, with 13 bases between the two ends. CDR3 length: 15 amino acids. The CDR3 nucleotides are TGTGCCAGCAGCGAGACACAGGCCCCGAACACTGAAGCTTTCTTT. Protein: CASSETQAPNTEAFF.

This rearrangement joins TRBV20-1 to TRBJ1-2; TRBD1 matches at 7 bases. Trimming removed 7 bases from V and 2 bases from J; junction bases left unmatched: 16. The germline V gene has CDR1 DFQATT and CDR2 SNEGSKA (reference sequence). The CDR3 runs to 16 residues. Written as DNA, the CDR3 is TGCAGTGTCGTCGGGGCTGGGACAGACCGAAACTATGGCTACACCTTC. It encodes CSVVGAGTDRNYGYTF.

This clonotype was picked up a small number of times. The chain uses TRBV4-1 and TRBJ1-2, with D hard to call. The germline V and J ends were trimmed by 1 base and 10 bases, with 13 bases remaining between them. This CDR3 contains 13 residues. Per germline, CDR1 MGHRA and CDR2 YSYEKL. The CDR3 loop reads CASSQVPYRDYTF. The CDR3 coding sequence is TGCGCCAGCAGCCAAGTTCCCTACCGGGACTACACCTTC.

This clonotype showed up just once. V usage is TRBV9 and J usage is TRBJ2-1; 9 nucleotides align to TRBD2. Unmatched junction bases numbered 4, after V lost 2 bases and J lost 7 bases. CDR3 size: 14 residues. CDR1 and CDR2 from the germline V gene are SGDLS and YYNGEE. In DNA form, the CDR3 reads TGTGCCAGCAGCGTTGGCGGGAGGGGAAATGAGCAGTTCTTC. Protein sequence: CASSVGGRGNEQFF.

This clonotype came up a few times. This chain joins TRBV5-1 and TRBJ2-1, with 9 bases lining up with TRBD1. V gave up 2 bases and J gave up 7 bases; unmatched junction bases: 10. Germline V gene sequence: CDR1 SGHRS, CDR2 YFSETQ. CDR3 length: 16 residues. The CDR3 loop reads CASSFEGQGRRNEQFF. DNA for the CDR3: TGCGCCAGCAGCTTTGAGGGACAGGGAAGGAGGAATGAGCAGTTCTTC.

About this clonotype: At one end, the junction sequence differs from germline, possibly due to a read error. The chain joins TRBV6-5 to TRBJ2-1; tentatively, D is TRBD1 or TRBD2 (5 bases each). The CDR3 sequence is 16 residues long. Germline loops: CDR1 MNHEY, CDR2 SVGAGI. CDR3 DNA: TGTGCCAGCAGTCACTCCACGGGGCACCTACGCAATGAGCAGTTCTTC. This sequence encodes CASSHSTGHLRNEQFF.